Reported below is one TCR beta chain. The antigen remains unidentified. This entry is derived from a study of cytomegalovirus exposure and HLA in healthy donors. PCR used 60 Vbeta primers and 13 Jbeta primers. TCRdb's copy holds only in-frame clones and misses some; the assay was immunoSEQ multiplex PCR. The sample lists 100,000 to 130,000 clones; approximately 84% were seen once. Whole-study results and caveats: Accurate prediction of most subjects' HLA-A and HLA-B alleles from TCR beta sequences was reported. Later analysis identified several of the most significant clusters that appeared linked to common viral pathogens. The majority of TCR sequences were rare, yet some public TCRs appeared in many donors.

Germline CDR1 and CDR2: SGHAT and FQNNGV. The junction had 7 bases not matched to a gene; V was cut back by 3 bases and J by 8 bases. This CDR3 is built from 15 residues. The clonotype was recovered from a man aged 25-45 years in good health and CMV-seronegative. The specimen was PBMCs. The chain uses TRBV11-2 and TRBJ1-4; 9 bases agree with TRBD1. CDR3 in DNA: TGTGCCAGCAGCTTGTTGACAGGGGGGCTCGAAAAACTGTTTTTT. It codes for CASSLLTGGLEKLFF.